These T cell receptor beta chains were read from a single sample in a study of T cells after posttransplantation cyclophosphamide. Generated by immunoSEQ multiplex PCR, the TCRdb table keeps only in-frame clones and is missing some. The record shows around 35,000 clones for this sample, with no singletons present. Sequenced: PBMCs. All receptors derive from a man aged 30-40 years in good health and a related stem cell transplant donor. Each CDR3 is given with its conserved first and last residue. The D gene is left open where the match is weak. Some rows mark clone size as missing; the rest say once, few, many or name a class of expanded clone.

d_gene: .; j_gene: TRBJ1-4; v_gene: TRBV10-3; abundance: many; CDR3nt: TGTGCCATCAGACAGGCTAATGAAAAACTGTTTTTT; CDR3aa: CAIRQANEKLFF
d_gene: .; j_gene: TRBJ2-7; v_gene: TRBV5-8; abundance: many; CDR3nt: TGTGCCAGCAGCCAGTCCTACGAGCAGTACTTC; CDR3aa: CASSQSYEQYF
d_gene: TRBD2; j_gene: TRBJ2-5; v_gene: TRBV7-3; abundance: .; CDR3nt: TGTGCCAGCAGCTTAACGGCGGGGGGGCCGGAGACCCAGTACTTC; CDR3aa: CASSLTAGGPETQYF
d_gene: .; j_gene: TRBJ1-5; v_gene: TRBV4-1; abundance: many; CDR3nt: TGCGCCAGCAGCCAAGATTCGGGGAGACCACCCTTCAATCAGCCCCAGCATTTT; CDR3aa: CASSQDSGRPPFNQPQHF
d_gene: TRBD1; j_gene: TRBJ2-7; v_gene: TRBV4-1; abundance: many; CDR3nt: TGCGCCAGCAGCACACACAGGGGGGCCTACGAGCAGTACTTC; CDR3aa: CASSTHRGAYEQYF
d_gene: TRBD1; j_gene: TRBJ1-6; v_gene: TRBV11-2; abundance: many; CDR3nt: TGTGCCAGCAGCTTAGTTGACAGGGGGTCACCCCTCCACTTT; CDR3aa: CASSLVDRGSPLHF
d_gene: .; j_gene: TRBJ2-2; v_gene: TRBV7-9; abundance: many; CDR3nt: TGTGCCAGCAGCTTAGCGACTGTTACAGGGGAGCTGTTTTTT; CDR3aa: CASSLATVTGELFF
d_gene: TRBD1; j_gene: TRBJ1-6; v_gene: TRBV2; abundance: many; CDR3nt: TGTGCCAGCAGCGAGACAGGGGGTTGGAATTCACCCCTCCACTTT; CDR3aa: CASSETGGWNSPLHF
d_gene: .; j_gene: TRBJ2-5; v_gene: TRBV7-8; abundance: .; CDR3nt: TGTGCCAGCAGCTTGTCGCGGGCTATCGAAGAGACCCAGTACTTC; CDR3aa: CASSLSRAIEETQYF
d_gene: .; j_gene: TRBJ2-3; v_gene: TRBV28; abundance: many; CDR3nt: TGTGCCAGCACTCCCCCGCGGGGAACGCAGTATTTT; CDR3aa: CASTPPRGTQYF
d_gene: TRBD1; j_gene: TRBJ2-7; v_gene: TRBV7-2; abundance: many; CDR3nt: TGTGCCAGCACCCCAGGGGGATTACCCTACGAGCAGTACTTC; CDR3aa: CASTPGGLPYEQYF
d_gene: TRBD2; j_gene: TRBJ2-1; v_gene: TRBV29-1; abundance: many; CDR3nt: TGCAGCGCAGTAGCGGGGGTTAATGAGCAGTTCTTC; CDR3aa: CSAVAGVNEQFF
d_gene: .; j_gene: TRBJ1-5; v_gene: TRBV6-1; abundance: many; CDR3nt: TGTGCCAGCAGTGAAGTGATTGAGACAAATCAGCCCCAGCATTTT; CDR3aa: CASSEVIETNQPQHF
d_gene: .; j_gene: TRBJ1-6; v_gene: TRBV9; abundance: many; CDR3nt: TGTGCCAGCAGCGTAGCAACAGGGTTTAATTCACCCCTCCACTTT; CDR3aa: CASSVATGFNSPLHF
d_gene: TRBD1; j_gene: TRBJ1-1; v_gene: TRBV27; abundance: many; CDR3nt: TGTGCCAGCAAATCACAGGGGGCGGTGGACACTGAAGCTTTCTTT; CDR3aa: CASKSQGAVDTEAFF
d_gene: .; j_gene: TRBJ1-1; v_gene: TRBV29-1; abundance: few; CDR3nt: TGCAGCGTTGCCGGGGGAGTGAACACTGAAGCTTTCTTT; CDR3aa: CSVAGGVNTEAFF
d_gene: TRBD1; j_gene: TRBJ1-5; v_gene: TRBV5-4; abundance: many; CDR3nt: TGTGCCAGCAGCTTGCGGTCCCGGGACAGGGGTAATCGGAATCAGCCCCAGCATTTT; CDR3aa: CASSLRSRDRGNRNQPQHF
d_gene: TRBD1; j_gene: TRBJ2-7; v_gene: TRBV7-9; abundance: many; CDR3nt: TGTGCCAGCAGCTTGACAGGGTCAGTGCAGTACTTC; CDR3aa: CASSLTGSVQYF
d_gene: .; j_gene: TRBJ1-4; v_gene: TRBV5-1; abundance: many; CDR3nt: TGCGCCAGCAGCTTGGCCAATGGGGCGGTTAATGAAAAACTGTTTTTT; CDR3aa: CASSLANGAVNEKLFF
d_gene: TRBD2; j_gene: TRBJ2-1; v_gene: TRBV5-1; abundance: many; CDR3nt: TGCGCCAGCAGCTTGGGGGAAGCGGGGGCACACCTCAATGAGCAGTTCTTC; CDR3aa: CASSLGEAGAHLNEQFF
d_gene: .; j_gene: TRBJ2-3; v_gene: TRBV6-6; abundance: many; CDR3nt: TGTGCCAGCAGCCCCGGACAGCGGCAATCAGAGACGCAGTATTTT; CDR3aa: CASSPGQRQSETQYF
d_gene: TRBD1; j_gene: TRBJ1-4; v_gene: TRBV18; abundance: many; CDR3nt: TGTGCCAGCTCAACAGGACAGGGGTCTGAAAAACTGTTTTTT; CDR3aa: CASSTGQGSEKLFF
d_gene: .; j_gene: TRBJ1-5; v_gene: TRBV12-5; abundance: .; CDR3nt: TGTGCTAGTGGTTTGGTACACCCGGGGGGTAGCAATCAGCCCCAGCATTTT; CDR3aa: CASGLVHPGGSNQPQHF
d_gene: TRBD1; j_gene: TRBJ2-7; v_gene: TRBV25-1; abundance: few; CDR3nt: TGTGCCAGCACCAAGGGACAGAACGAGCAGTACTTC; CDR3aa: CASTKGQNEQYF
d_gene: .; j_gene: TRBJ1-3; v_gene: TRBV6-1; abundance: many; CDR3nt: TGTGCCGGGGGCCAGGGGACTGGAAACACCATATATTTT; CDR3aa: CAGGQGTGNTIYF
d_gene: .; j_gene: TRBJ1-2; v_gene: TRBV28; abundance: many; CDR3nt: TGTGCCACCGACCGGGGGGGGACTTGGGGCTACACCTTC; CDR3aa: CATDRGGTWGYTF
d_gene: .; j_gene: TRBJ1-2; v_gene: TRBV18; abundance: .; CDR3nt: TGTGCCAGCTCACCAGGGCGATCCGCGGGCTATGGCTACACCTTC; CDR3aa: CASSPGRSAGYGYTF
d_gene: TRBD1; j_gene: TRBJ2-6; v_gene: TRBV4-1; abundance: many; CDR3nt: TGCGCCAGCAGCCAAGCCATCCCCGGGACAGGGGTCTCTGGGGCCAACGTCCTGACTTTC; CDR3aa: CASSQAIPGTGVSGANVLTF
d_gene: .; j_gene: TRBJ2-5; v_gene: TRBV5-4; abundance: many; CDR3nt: TGTGCCAGCAGCTTGGACAGGGCTGGCGAGACCCAGTACTTC; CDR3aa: CASSLDRAGETQYF
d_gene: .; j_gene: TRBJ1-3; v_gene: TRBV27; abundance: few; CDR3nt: TGTGCCAGCAGCCGGGGGAGTGGAAACACCATATATTTT; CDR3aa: CASSRGSGNTIYF
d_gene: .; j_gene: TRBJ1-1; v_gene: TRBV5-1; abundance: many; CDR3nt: TGCGCCAGCAGGTCGGACGGGGACACTGAAGCTTTCTTT; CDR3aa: CASRSDGDTEAFF